The 23 T cell receptor beta chains below all came from one sample that was sequenced in a study of early T cells in non-severe SARS-CoV-2 infection. In TCRdb, the 5' RACE reads were re-called with MiXCR into one record per CDR3 protein. Of 75,000 to 90,000 distinct CDR3 sequences detected, under 15% appear once; the ten largest clones hold less than 6%. The sample consisted of whole blood. The receptors shown here come from an adult who was a healthcare worker with PCR-confirmed SARS-CoV-2 infection or an uninfected control (not recorded which).

This clonotype appeared many times. The chain combines TRBV11-2 with TRBJ2-3; 8 nucleotides match TRBD2. The J segment lost 6 bases and the V segment lost 2 bases, leaving 13 bases of the junction unmatched. CDR1 and CDR2 (germline): SGHAT, FQNNGV. The CDR3 has 17 amino acids. The CDR3 loop reads CASSLLGGTRGPDTQYF. The CDR3 region has the DNA TGTGCCAGCAGCTTATTGGGGGGGACTAGGGGCCCGGATACGCAGTATTTT.

This clonotype turned up a few times. The V call is TRBV6-1, the J call TRBJ1-1; 9 bases agree with TRBD1. This CDR3 contains 14 residues. Germline V gene sequence: CDR1 MNHNS, CDR2 SASEGT. J was trimmed by 3 bases and V by 8 bases; bases with no gene match: 7. CDR3 region: CASGPGQGYTEAFF. DNA for the CDR3: TGTGCCAGCGGTCCGGGACAGGGATACACTGAAGCTTTCTTT.

This clonotype was found a few times. V usage is TRBV5-4 and J usage is TRBJ2-6, with D unclear. The germline V gene encodes CDR1 SGHNT and CDR2 YYREEE (reference sequence). This CDR3 spans 19 amino acids. Trimming took 4 bases from V and 0 from J, leaving 20 bases between them. The CDR3 spells CASSPEGGRFLSGANVLTF. For the CDR3, the DNA is TGTGCCAGCAGCCCCGAAGGCGGCCGTTTCCTCTCTGGGGCCAACGTCCTGACTTTC.

A few counts support this clonotype. The rearrangement joins TRBV7-8 to TRBJ2-3; D not certain. The germline V gene has CDR1 SGHVS and CDR2 FQNEAQ. There are 15 residues in the CDR3. Between the trimmed V and J ends, which lost 6 bases and 5 bases, there was a span of 18 bases. This CDR3 is CASRPSTRAGDTQYF. CDR3 sequence (DNA): TGTGCCAGCAGACCCTCTACACGCGCAGGAGATACGCAGTATTTT. The entire variable domain, with the rest obtained from reference TRBV7-8 and TRBJ2-3, is as follows: GAGVSQSPRYKVAKRGQDVALRCDPISGHVSLFWYQQALGQGPEFLTYFQNEAQLDKSGLPSDRFFAERPEGSVSTLKIQRTQQEDSAVYLCASRPSTRAGDTQYFGPGTRLTVL.

The V and J genes are TRBV7-2 and TRBJ2-5; D ambiguous. CDR1 is SGHTA and CDR2 is FQGNSA in the germline V gene. The CDR3 covers 13 residues. Trimming took 1 base from V and 5 from J, leaving 8 bases between them. In DNA form, the CDR3 reads TGTGCCAGCAGCTTAGTCCGTCCGGAGACCCAGTACTTC. Protein: CASSLVRPETQYF.

This chain uses TRBV28 with TRBJ2-7; weak D call: TRBD2 (5 bases). The CDR3 length is 11 residues. The germline gives CDR1 MDHEN, CDR2 SYDVKM. With 5 bases removed from V and 7 bases from J, the gap between germline ends came to 9 bases. DNA for the CDR3: TGTGCCAGCAGTCCTAGCCGGGAGCAGTACTTC. It specifies CASSPSREQYF.

This clonotype was recorded a few times. CDR3 region: CASSLGQLASGNTIYF. CDR3 DNA sequence: TGTGCCAGCAGCTTAGGGCAGCTGGCTTCTGGAAACACCATATATTTT. The chain carries TRBV7-6 and TRBJ1-3, with no clear D. Looked up from germline, CDR1 is SGHVS and CDR2 is FNYEAQ. Trimming pared 1 base from V and 1 base from J, leaving 11 bases between. This CDR3 is built from 16 residues.

This clonotype was observed a handful of times. The CDR3 DNA sequence: TGCAGCGCCAGACAGGGGGCCTCATACGAGCAGTACTTC. Its protein is CSARQGASYEQYF. The genes are TRBV29-1 and TRBJ2-7; 10 bases align to TRBD1. J gave up 4 bases and V 7 bases, and 7 bases lay outside the gene matches. Germline-derived CDR1 and CDR2 are SQVTM and ANQGSEA. The CDR3 is 13 residues long.

CDR3 coding DNA: TGCAGCGTTGATTTGTGGGGGGCCACTGAAGCTTTCTTT. It translates to CSVDLWGATEAFF. The chain joins TRBV29-1 to TRBJ1-1; D perhaps matches TRBD1 (6 bases). Between the trimmed V and J ends, which lost 3 bases and 4 bases, there was a span of 12 bases. The CDR3 has 13 residues. Germline loops: CDR1 SQVTM, CDR2 ANQGSEA.

The rearrangement joins TRBV4-1 to TRBJ1-5, with TRBD1 matching over 7 bases. V trimming: 0 bases; J trimming: 3 bases; junction bases outside the gene matches: 5. CDR3 length: 16 amino acids. Germline CDR1 MGHRA, CDR2 YSYEKL. The CDR3 is CASSQEPGQLNQPQHF. In DNA, the CDR3 is TGCGCCAGCAGCCAAGAACCGGGACAGCTCAATCAGCCCCAGCATTTT.

The V call is TRBV7-8, the J call TRBJ1-2; the match to TRBD1 covers 10 bases. The CDR3 runs 14 residues. With V trimmed by 5 bases and J by 4 bases, 4 bases remained unmatched. CDR1 is SGHVS and CDR2 is FQNEAQ in the germline V gene. The CDR3 protein is CASSRQGAGYGYTF. The DNA for the CDR3 is TGTGCCAGCAGCCGACAGGGGGCCGGCTATGGCTACACCTTC. The entire variable domain, with the rest obtained from reference TRBV7-8 and TRBJ1-2, is as follows: GAGVSQSPRYKVAKRGQDVALRCDPISGHVSLFWYQQALGQGPEFLTYFQNEAQLDKSGLPSDRFFAERPEGSVSTLKIQRTQQEDSAVYLCASSRQGAGYGYTFGSGTRLTVV.

This clonotype was detected only a few times. The chain couples TRBV4-3 to TRBJ2-3; tentative D call: TRBD2 (6 bases). The CDR3 length is 15 residues. Germline V gives CDR1 LGHNA, CDR2 YSLEER. Deletions cut 5 bases from V and 2 bases from J, with 14 bases between. CDR3 in DNA: TGCGCCAGCAGCGACCGGGACTCCTACACAGATACGCAGTATTTT. It codes for CASSDRDSYTDTQYF.

The V and J genes are TRBV5-1 and TRBJ2-7; no definite D call. Germline V gene sequence: CDR1 SGHRS, CDR2 YFSETQ. Trimming stripped 2 bases from V and 3 bases from J, with 15 bases between. The CDR3 is made up of 15 amino acids. This CDR3 reads CASSFPETVHYEQYF. The CDR3 region has the DNA TGCGCCAGCAGCTTCCCCGAAACAGTCCACTACGAGCAGTACTTC.

This clonotype has at least ten counts. The V and J genes are TRBV19 and TRBJ2-6; D is ambiguous. CDR3 size: 20 residues. Germline values: CDR1 LNHDA, CDR2 SQIVND (reference sequence). V shed 5 bases and J shed 0 bases, with 23 bases lying between them. The CDR3 loop is CASSPSPPYLQFSGANVLTF. The CDR3 nucleotides read TGTGCCAGTAGTCCATCACCCCCCTATCTGCAATTCTCTGGGGCCAACGTCCTGACTTTC. The full variable domain, its missing parts supplied by reference TRBV19 and TRBJ2-6, is DGGITQSPKYLFRKEGQNVTLSCEQNLNHDAMYWYRQDPGQGLRLIYYSQIVNDFQKGDIAEGYSVSREKKESFPLTVTSAQKNPTAFYLCASSPSPPYLQFSGANVLTFGAGSRLTVL.

This clonotype was seen a handful of times. This chain uses TRBV7-2 with TRBJ1-4; D call uncertain. From germline, CDR1 is SGHTA and CDR2 FQGNSA. With 5 bases removed from V and 10 bases from J, the gap between germline ends came to 17 bases. The CDR3 runs to 14 residues. DNA of the CDR3: TGTGCCAGCAGCCCCTCGCTCGTAATCGGAAAACTGTTTTTT. It translates to CASSPSLVIGKLFF.

The chain recombines TRBV5-6 with TRBJ1-2; 8 nucleotides align to TRBD1. Germline values: CDR1 SGHDT, CDR2 YYEEEE. J was trimmed by 7 bases and V by 9 bases; bases with no gene match: 8. The CDR3 is 12 amino acids. CDR3 in amino acids: CATGQGSRGYTF. CDR3 nucleotide sequence: TGTGCCACCGGACAGGGTTCGCGTGGCTACACCTTC. The full variable domain, its missing parts supplied by reference TRBV5-6 and TRBJ1-2, is DAGVTQSPTHLIKTRGQQVTLRCSPKSGHDTVSWYQQALGQGPQFIFQYYEEEERQRGNFPDRFSGHQFPNYSSELNVNALLLGDSALYLCATGQGSRGYTFGSGTRLTVV.

This chain uses TRBV15 with TRBJ2-2, with D unclear. V lost 0 bases and J 7 bases, leaving 6 bases between the germline ends. CDR1 and CDR2 from the germline V gene are LNHNV and YYDKDF (reference sequence). The CDR3 runs 13 residues. The CDR3 loop is CATSRDRYGELFF. CDR3 bases: TGTGCCACCAGCAGAGACCGTTACGGGGAGCTGTTTTTT.

The chain employs TRBV4-1 and TRBJ2-7; possible D gene TRBD2, 5 bases. Deletions cut 0 bases from V and 3 bases from J, with 9 bases between. Germline-derived CDR1 and CDR2 are MGHRA and YSYEKL. The CDR3 spans 14 residues. CDR3 loop: CASSQESDYYEQYF. CDR3 in DNA: TGCGCCAGCAGCCAAGAGTCTGACTACTACGAGCAGTACTTC.

The sample holds many counts of this clonotype. The rearrangement links TRBV12-3 or TRBV12-4 to TRBJ1-1, with 7 nucleotides matching TRBD1. The CDR3 is 13 residues long. V shed 6 bases and J 8 bases; nucleotides not matched to a gene: 9. For the CDR3, the DNA is TGTGCCAGCAGCAGCCGGGACAGCCTCGAAGCTTTCTTT. As protein: CASSSRDSLEAFF.

This clonotype was seen only a few times. The CDR3 DNA is TGTGCCAGCAGCTCAGGAACTTCTGGGGCCAACGTCCTGACTTTC. Its protein product is CASSSGTSGANVLTF. The rearrangement joins TRBV7-7 to TRBJ2-6; D is unclear. The CDR3 is 15 amino acids. Trimming cost V 4 bases and J 1 base, with 8 bases left between them. From germline, CDR1 is SSHAT and CDR2 FNYEAQ (reference sequence).

Only a few counts were recorded for this clonotype. The chain recombines TRBV29-1 with TRBJ2-4; TRBD2 is a possible D gene (5 bases). This CDR3 contains 14 residues. Germline V CDR1 and CDR2: SQVTM, ANQGSEA. V was cut by 2 bases and J by 1 base, with 9 bases left in between. CDR3: CSVESGIAKNIQYF. The CDR3 nucleotides are TGCAGCGTTGAATCCGGGATTGCCAAAAACATTCAGTACTTC.

This clonotype came up a few times. This sequence joins TRBV9 and TRBJ2-1; D ambiguous. This CDR3 has 13 residues. Germline V gives CDR1 SGDLS, CDR2 YYNGEE. Trimming pared 2 bases from V and 8 bases from J, leaving 11 bases between. The CDR3 DNA reads TGTGCCAGCAGCGTGGAAGGGTTGGATGAGCAGTTCTTC. This codes for CASSVEGLDEQFF.

The table lists this clonotype with a few counts. This chain uses TRBV11-2 with TRBJ2-7; D remains unclear. The CDR3 has 14 residues. V lost 0 bases and J lost 0, with 6 bases in between. Germline CDR1 SGHAT, CDR2 FQNNGV. The CDR3 coding sequence is TGTGCCAGCAGCTTAGAAGTGGTCTCCTACGAGCAGTACTTC. Its protein product is CASSLEVVSYEQYF. Variable domain in full (rest from reference TRBV11-2 and TRBJ2-7): EAGVAQSPRYKIIEKRQSVAFWCNPISGHATLYWYQQILGQGPKLLIQFQNNGVVDDSQLPKDRFSAERLKGVDSTLKIQPAKLEDSAVYLCASSLEVVSYEQYFGPGTRLTVT.